This T cell receptor beta chain was profiled in a study of cytomegalovirus exposure and HLA in healthy donors. Study-wide results and limits: The authors considered a cluster of highly shared sequence variants likely to be a sequencing artifact.

This clone was recorded only once. The antigen is undetermined. Amplification used 60 Vbeta primers and 13 Jbeta primers. Clones were read by immunoSEQ multiplex PCR, and TCRdb kept only the in-frame ones, dropping some. The sample holds approximately 180,000 clones, around four fifths seen once. The CDR3 has 14 residues. V was shortened by 1 base and J by 5 bases, with 8 bases between the two germline ends. Germline V lookup: CDR1 SGHDN, CDR2 FVKESK. Each of the donors was a healthy bone marrow donor. This TCR was recovered from a woman aged 40 to 55 in good health and CMV-seronegative. The sequencing input was PBMCs. V gene TRBV14 combines with J gene TRBJ2-2; D gene ambiguous. CDR3 DNA sequence: TGTGCCAGCAGCCAAGTGACATTGACCGGGGAGCTGTTTTTT. Protein sequence: CASSQVTLTGELFF. Full variable domain (outside the CDR3, taken from reference TRBV14 and TRBJ2-2): EAGVTQFPSHSVIEKGQTVTLRCDPISGHDNLYWYRRVMGKEIKFLLHFVKESKQDESGMPNNRFLAERTGGTYSTLKVQPAELEDSGVYFCASSQVTLTGELFFGEGSRLTVL.